Listed below are T cell receptor beta chains from one sample, sequenced in a study of blood T cell repertoires in COVID-19. Measured with immunoSEQ multiplex PCR; TCRdb has only the in-frame clones, and not every one. The table lists roughly 140,000 clones, around 84% of them singletons, with less than 50% in the top ten. Sequencing was carried out using peripheral blood. These TCRs come from a human donor in a cohort sampled during active COVID-19. The CDR3 runs from the conserved cysteine through the conserved F or W. The D gene is left open where the match is weak. Size is stated for part of the rows, as once, few or many counts, or as a class when the clone is expanded.

abundance	v_gene	d_gene	j_gene	CDR3aa	CDR3nt
few	TRBV2	TRBD1	TRBJ1-2	CASSLQGADGYTF	TGTGCCAGCAGTCTCCAGGGGGCGGATGGCTACACCTTC
-	TRBV9	-	TRBJ2-1	CASSEGGPYNEQFF	TGTGCCAGCAGCGAGGGGGGGCCCTACAATGAGCAGTTCTTC
-	TRBV11-3	-	TRBJ1-1	CASSLVRGTEAFF	TGTGCCAGCAGCTTAGTACGGGGGACTGAAGCTTTCTTT
-	TRBV3-1/TRBV3-2	-	TRBJ2-2	CASSPWGDQNTGELFF	TGTGCCAGCAGTCCTTGGGGGGACCAGAACACCGGGGAGCTGTTTTTT
-	TRBV4-3	-	TRBJ2-5	CASSLRGLEETQYF	TGCGCCAGCAGCCTACGGGGACTTGAAGAGACCCAGTACTTC
once	TRBV7-9	TRBD2	TRBJ2-1	CASSLGRTSGYNEQFF	TGTGCCAGCAGCTTAGGCCGGACTAGCGGTTACAATGAGCAGTTCTTC
-	TRBV3-1/TRBV3-2	TRBD2	TRBJ2-1	CASSHPSGGATEQFF	TGTGCCAGCAGCCACCCTAGCGGGGGGGCTACCGAGCAGTTCTTC
-	TRBV11-2	-	TRBJ1-1	CASSPQALNTEAFF	TGTGCCAGCAGCCCACAGGCGCTGAACACTGAAGCTTTCTTT
-	TRBV5-1	-	TRBJ1-1	CASSLAISGATEAFF	TGCGCCAGCAGCTTGGCCATTTCAGGGGCTACTGAAGCTTTCTTT
-	TRBV19	TRBD1	TRBJ1-1	CASSNPWGDRVKGSTEAFF	TGTGCCAGTAGTAACCCCTGGGGGGACAGGGTGAAGGGAAGCACTGAAGCTTTCTTT
-	TRBV27	TRBD2	TRBJ2-1	CASRTLAGGRRNEQFF	TGTGCCAGCAGGACTTTAGCGGGGGGGCGTAGGAATGAGCAGTTCTTC
-	TRBV7-2	TRBD2	TRBJ2-1	CASSPSGGTGQFF	TGTGCCAGCAGCCCCTCGGGAGGTACGGGGCAGTTCTTC
-	TRBV5-4	-	TRBJ1-2	CASSPVGGLGGGYTF	TGTGCCAGCAGCCCGGTGGGGGGGCTAGGAGGAGGCTACACCTTC
-	TRBV5-1	TRBD2	TRBJ2-5	CASSGQQGLAGEETQYF	TGCGCCAGCAGCGGCCAACAGGGACTAGCGGGGGAAGAGACCCAGTACTTC
-	TRBV11-2	TRBD1	TRBJ1-5	CASSPSTGGEQPQHF	TGTGCCAGCAGCCCTTCGACAGGGGGGGAACAGCCCCAGCATTTT
-	TRBV28	-	TRBJ1-2	CASRTQKGGFDYGYTF	TGTGCCAGCCGGACTCAAAAGGGGGGGTTTGACTATGGCTACACCTTC
-	TRBV18	TRBD2	TRBJ2-3	CASSPGLAGVITDTQYF	TGTGCCAGCTCTCCCGGACTAGCGGGGGTTATCACAGATACGCAGTATTTT
-	TRBV28	-	TRBJ1-6	CASSFGTIDSPLHF	TGTGCCAGCAGTTTTGGGACAATAGATTCACCCCTCCACTTT
-	TRBV6-2/TRBV6-3	TRBD1	TRBJ1-3	CASSSDRAGNTIYF	TGTGCCAGCAGTTCGGACAGGGCTGGAAACACCATATATTTT
few	TRBV28	-	TRBJ2-7	CASSLYAGTYEQYF	TGTGCCAGCAGTTTATACGCAGGAACCTACGAGCAGTACTTC
-	TRBV4-2	TRBD2	TRBJ2-1	CASRRALAGGQDEQFF	TGTGCCAGCAGGCGCGCCCTAGCGGGGGGGCAGGATGAGCAGTTCTTC
-	TRBV6-5	TRBD1	TRBJ1-4	CASNDRGFNEKLFF	TGTGCCAGCAACGACAGGGGGTTTAATGAAAAACTGTTTTTT
-	TRBV10-3	TRBD1	TRBJ1-4	CAISESTGSGEKLFF	TGTGCCATCAGTGAGTCGACAGGGTCGGGTGAAAAACTGTTTTTT
-	TRBV4-1	TRBD1	TRBJ1-5	CASSPTGAAQPQHF	TGCGCCAGCAGCCCGACAGGGGCTGCGCAGCCCCAGCATTTT
-	TRBV12-3/TRBV12-4	-	TRBJ2-7	CASSRTAVNEQYF	TGTGCCAGCAGCCGGACAGCGGTTAACGAGCAGTACTTC
-	TRBV5-4	-	TRBJ2-1	CASSTREIVIDNEQFF	TGTGCCAGCAGCACCCGTGAGATTGTGATCGACAATGAGCAGTTCTTC
-	TRBV6-2/TRBV6-3	-	TRBJ2-2	CASSFALTGELFF	TGTGCCAGCAGTTTTGCACTAACCGGGGAGCTGTTTTTT
-	TRBV10-3	-	TRBJ1-2	CAITDRTDSTGYTF	TGTGCCATCACCGATCGGACGGACTCCACGGGCTACACCTTC
-	TRBV2	-	TRBJ1-2	CASSDLGGRSYGYTF	TGTGCCAGCAGTGATTTGGGGGGGAGAAGCTATGGCTACACCTTC
-	TRBV28	-	TRBJ1-2	CASSLIETGRMDGYTF	TGTGCCAGCAGTTTAATTGAGACAGGACGAATGGATGGCTACACCTTC
few	TRBV7-9	-	TRBJ1-5	CASSGRDSNQPQHF	TGTGCCAGCAGCGGCCGGGATAGCAATCAGCCCCAGCATTTT
once	TRBV19	TRBD2	TRBJ2-5	CVSSARLAGKETQYF	TGTGTCAGTAGTGCTCGACTAGCGGGGAAAGAGACCCAGTACTTC
once	TRBV7-2	-	TRBJ2-7	CASSLQGLYEQYF	TGTGCCAGCAGCTTGCAGGGTTTGTACGAGCAGTACTTC
-	TRBV11-3	-	TRBJ1-1	CASSLFPGNTEAFF	TGTGCCAGCAGCTTATTTCCCGGGAACACTGAAGCTTTCTTT
-	TRBV7-9	TRBD1	TRBJ2-5	CASSEPGQGAETQYF	TGTGCCAGCAGCGAACCGGGACAGGGTGCGGAGACCCAGTACTTC
-	TRBV5-6	-	TRBJ1-1	CASSLTGNTEAFF	TGTGCCAGCAGCCTTACGGGGAACACTGAAGCTTTCTTT
once	TRBV9	TRBD2	TRBJ2-1	CASSLSGGGGEQFF	TGTGCCAGCAGCCTCTCGGGAGGAGGAGGTGAGCAGTTCTTC
-	TRBV6-2/TRBV6-3	-	TRBJ2-7	CASSYLTGSYEQYF	TGTGCCAGCAGTTACCTAACGGGTTCCTACGAGCAGTACTTC
-	TRBV19	TRBD1	TRBJ1-2	CASSILGGADGYTF	TGTGCCAGTAGTATTTTAGGGGGCGCTGATGGCTACACCTTC
-	TRBV6-2/TRBV6-3	-	TRBJ1-2	CASSYSGSYGYTF	TGTGCCAGCAGTTACTCTGGCAGCTATGGCTACACCTTC
-	TRBV11-2	-	TRBJ2-7	CASAPGQPYEQYF	TGTGCCAGCGCACCGGGACAACCCTACGAGCAGTACTTC
-	TRBV6-6	-	TRBJ1-4	CASSYGQTNEKLFF	TGTGCCAGCAGTTATGGACAGACTAATGAAAAACTGTTTTTT
-	TRBV5-4	-	TRBJ1-3	CASSLGSAGTGNTIYF	TGTGCCAGCAGCTTGGGCTCGGCAGGGACTGGAAACACCATATATTTT
-	TRBV28	-	TRBJ1-2	CASSANRLANYGYTF	TGTGCCAGCAGTGCAAACAGGTTAGCTAACTATGGCTACACCTTC
-	TRBV4-1	TRBD2	TRBJ2-4	CASSQDTGGLAKNIQYF	TGCGCCAGCAGCCAAGATACGGGGGGGCTAGCCAAAAACATTCAGTACTTC
-	TRBV3-1/TRBV3-2	TRBD1	TRBJ1-1	CASSSRQGAEAFF	TGTGCCAGCAGCTCCCGGCAGGGGGCTGAAGCTTTCTTT
-	TRBV11-2	TRBD1	TRBJ1-2	CASSLNRAGGAVFGYTF	TGTGCCAGCAGCTTAAATAGGGCAGGGGGCGCGGTATTTGGCTACACCTTC
-	TRBV27	TRBD1	TRBJ1-6	CASRDRARGALHF	TGTGCCAGCCGGGACAGGGCTCGGGGAGCCCTCCACTTT
-	TRBV6-5	TRBD1	TRBJ1-2	CASSSGGTGVSYTF	TGTGCCAGCAGTTCCGGGGGAACAGGGGTCAGCTACACCTTC
once	TRBV5-1	TRBD1	TRBJ1-3	CASSPRPGTAISGNTIYF	TGCGCCAGCAGCCCCAGACCCGGGACAGCCATCTCTGGAAACACCATATATTTT
-	TRBV18	-	TRBJ1-2	CASSPSPGIDGYTF	TGTGCCAGCTCACCCTCGCCGGGAATTGATGGCTACACCTTC
-	TRBV5-6	-	TRBJ2-2	CASSLVEVRGELFF	TGTGCCAGCAGCTTAGTGGAGGTCCGCGGGGAGCTGTTTTTT
-	TRBV7-2	TRBD1	TRBJ2-5	CASSLLFGQGEETQYF	TGTGCCAGCAGCTTACTTTTCGGACAGGGGGAAGAGACCCAGTACTTC
many	TRBV9	TRBD1	TRBJ2-2	CASSVAPTGGTGELFF	TGTGCCAGCAGCGTAGCTCCGACAGGGGGCACCGGGGAGCTGTTTTTT
-	TRBV7-9	TRBD1	TRBJ1-4	CASSEGQGYEKLFF	TGTGCCAGCAGCGAAGGACAGGGATATGAAAAACTGTTTTTT
once	TRBV4-1	-	TRBJ1-5	CASSQDRTVSNQPQHF	TGCGCCAGCAGCCAAGATCGGACAGTTAGCAATCAGCCCCAGCATTTT
-	TRBV6-5	TRBD2	TRBJ2-7	CASTIAGPYEQYF	TGTGCCAGCACCATAGCGGGGCCCTACGAGCAGTACTTC